The sequence of this T cell receptor (beta chain) was determined in a study of blood T cell repertoires in COVID-19. As for the study in general: COVID-19 samples, acute and convalescent, were from the United States, Italy and Spain. Sample material is recorded as cDNA or gDNA derived from T cells, B-cell-depleted T cells, or PBMCs.

How the authors handled the data: Estimates of nucleated cell counts were drawn from the amplification of reference gene primers. Measured with immunoSEQ multiplex PCR; TCRdb has only the in-frame clones, and not every one. D and trimming were read from the DNA, whereas the V and J calls and clone size are those reported in that table. The sample records a few hundred thousand clones, roughly 87% being singletons. Germline CDR1 and CDR2: MNHEY and SMNVEV (reference sequence). V was shortened by 4 bases and J by 6 bases, with 7 bases between the two germline ends. CDR3 length: 13 residues. The receptor was isolated from a man aged 18 to 35 with active or convalescent COVID-19. The source material was peripheral blood. The rearrangement uses TRBV27 and TRBJ1-6; D gene unclear. The CDR3 is CASSWRRNSPLHF. The CDR3 DNA reads as TGTGCCAGCAGTTGGAGGCGTAATTCACCCCTCCACTTT.